The 2 T cell receptor beta chains below were found in one sample sequenced in a study of T cell changes during pregnancy in multiple sclerosis. Assay used: immunoSEQ multiplex PCR; TCRdb lists only in-frame clones, some missing. The sample holds tens of thousands of clones, roughly 93% seen once. Material: CD8+ T cells from peripheral blood mononuclear cells, obtained in the third trimester of pregnancy. The receptors here all came from a female donor with multiple sclerosis, enrolled in a pregnancy study.

This clone was recorded only once. The V and J genes are TRBV27 and TRBJ2-7; the match to TRBD2 covers 8 bases. CDR3 size: 14 residues. Germline V lookup: CDR1 MNHEY, CDR2 SMNVEV (reference sequence). V shed 4 bases and J 2 bases; nucleotides not matched to a gene: 4. The CDR3 region has the DNA TGTGCCAGCAGTTACGCGGGAGGTACCTACGAGCAGTACTTC. It is translated as CASSYAGGTYEQYF.

The gene calls are TRBV4-1 and TRBJ2-5; 11 nucleotides line up with TRBD2. CDR1 is MGHRA, CDR2 YSYEKL, per germline. CDR3 length: 16 amino acids. V gave up 4 bases and J gave up 1 base; unmatched junction bases: 5. CDR3 in DNA: TGCGCCAGCAGCCCCCCTAGCGGGGGGATCCAAGAGACCCAGTACTTC. It codes for CASSPPSGGIQETQYF.